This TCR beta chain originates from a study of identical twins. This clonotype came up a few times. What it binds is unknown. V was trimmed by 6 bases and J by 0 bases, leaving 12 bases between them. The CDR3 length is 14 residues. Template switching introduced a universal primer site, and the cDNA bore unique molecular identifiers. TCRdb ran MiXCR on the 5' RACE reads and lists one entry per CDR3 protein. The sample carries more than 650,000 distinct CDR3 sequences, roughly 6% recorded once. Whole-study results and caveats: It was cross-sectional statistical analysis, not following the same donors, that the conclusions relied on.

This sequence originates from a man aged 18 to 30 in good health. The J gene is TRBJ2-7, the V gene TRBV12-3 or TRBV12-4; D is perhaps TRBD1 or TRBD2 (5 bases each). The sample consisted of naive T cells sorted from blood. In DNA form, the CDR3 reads TGTGCCAGCAGAGAACCAGGGAGCTCCTACGAGCAGTACTTC. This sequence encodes CASREPGSSYEQYF.